The 21 T cell receptor beta chains below come from one sample, sequenced in a study of cytomegalovirus exposure and HLA in healthy donors. The method was immunoSEQ multiplex PCR; TCRdb's version includes in-frame clones alone and lacks a portion of them. The table lists 50,000 to 65,000 clones, roughly 89% of them singletons. The source material was PBMCs. These receptors were collected from a woman aged 18-29 years in good health and CMV-seronegative.

This chain uses TRBV18 with TRBJ1-3, with D possibly matching TRBD1 (6 bases). Germline values: CDR1 KGHSH, CDR2 LQKENI. CDR3 length equals 15 residues. Trimming left V 3 bases short and J 2 bases short, with 11 bases between. CDR3 sequence: CASSPRGGTGNTIYF. CDR3 DNA sequence: TGTGCCAGCTCACCTCGGGGGGGCACTGGAAACACCATATATTTT. Supplemented by reference TRBV18 and TRBJ1-3, the full variable domain reads NAGVMQNPRHLVRRRGQEARLRCSPMKGHSHVYWYRQLPEEGLKFMVYLQKENIIDESGMPKERFSAEFPKEGPSILRIQQVVRGDSAAYFCASSPRGGTGNTIYFGEGSWLTVV.

This clone has only a few counts. This chain connects TRBV28 to TRBJ1-2; D remains unclear. Trimming left V 5 bases short and J 0 bases short, with 10 bases between. The CDR3 length is 14 residues. The germline gives CDR1 MDHEN, CDR2 SYDVKM. The CDR3 loop reads CASSQEFSNYGYTF. The CDR3 nucleotides are TGTGCCAGCAGTCAGGAATTCTCTAACTATGGCTACACCTTC.

The chain joins TRBV27 to TRBJ2-5, with D tentatively TRBD2 (6 bases). Looked up from germline, CDR1 is MNHEY and CDR2 is SMNVEV (reference sequence). The CDR3 contains 14 residues. Trimming took off 8 bases at V and 5 bases at J, with 18 bases between the two ends. The CDR3 bases are TGTGCCAGCGGCATAGGAGGGTTGGAGGAGACCCAGTACTTC. Translation: CASGIGGLEETQYF.

The genes are TRBV6-6 and TRBJ2-5; a weak D match, TRBD2 (6 bases). The CDR3 spans 12 residues. The germline V gene encodes CDR1 MNHNY and CDR2 SVGAGI (reference sequence). V dropped 7 bases and J dropped 3 bases, with 9 bases sitting between them. The CDR3 nucleotides read TGTGCCAGCATGAAGCGGGAAGAGACCCAGTACTTC. Its translation is CASMKREETQYF.

V is TRBV27 and J is TRBJ2-3; TRBD2 matches 11 bases. The J segment lost 2 bases and the V segment lost 4 bases, leaving 5 bases of the junction unmatched. The CDR3 totals 16 residues. Germline lookup yields CDR1 MNHEY and CDR2 SMNVEV (reference sequence). CDR3 coding DNA: TGTGCCAGCAGTTCCCTACTAGCGGGAGTCACAGATACGCAGTATTTT. The encoded protein is CASSSLLAGVTDTQYF.

This chain links TRBV5-4 with TRBJ1-2, with D perhaps matching TRBD1 (5 bases). V was clipped by 0 bases and J by 0 bases, with 6 bases between them. This CDR3 is built from 14 residues. Germline V gene data show CDR1 as SGHNT and CDR2 as YYREEE (reference sequence). CDR3 bases: TGTGCCAGCAGCTTGGGGACAACTAACTATGGCTACACCTTC. Its protein is CASSLGTTNYGYTF.

The chain recombines TRBV10-2 with TRBJ1-4; D unclear. Germline V gives CDR1 WSHSY, CDR2 SAAADI. Deletions cut 6 bases from V and 5 bases from J, with 10 bases between. The CDR3 extends over 13 amino acids. The CDR3: CASSETENEKLFF. The CDR3 DNA sequence: TGCGCCAGCAGCGAGACTGAGAATGAAAAACTGTTTTTT.

V is TRBV7-9 and J is TRBJ1-2; tentative D call: TRBD1 (6 bases). Deletions cut 1 base from V and 4 bases from J, with 16 bases between. There are 16 residues in the CDR3. Germline V gene lookup returns CDR1 SEHNR and CDR2 FQNEAQ (reference sequence). In nucleotides, the CDR3 is TGTGCCAGCAGCTTAGGGGCCGGGGGGCTGGTCTATGGCTACACCTTC. Translated, it gives CASSLGAGGLVYGYTF. Combining the CDR3 with reference TRBV7-9 and TRBJ1-2 gives the whole variable domain DTGVSQNPRHKITKRGQNVTFRCDPISEHNRLYWYRQTLGQGPEFLTYFQNEAQLEKSRLLSDRFSAERPKGSFSTLEIQRTEQGDSAMYLCASSLGAGGLVYGYTFGSGTRLTVV.

V usage is TRBV5-4 and J usage is TRBJ2-7, with TRBD1 matching 7 bases. CDR1 SGHNT and CDR2 YYREEE come from the germline V gene (reference sequence). This CDR3 has 14 amino acids. V lost 5 bases and J lost 8; bases outside the gene matches: 13. The CDR3 sequence is CASRSTGTSLKQYF. CDR3 DNA: TGTGCCAGCAGATCGACAGGGACCTCTCTCAAGCAGTACTTC.

This clone appeared a single time. This chain links TRBV13 with TRBJ1-1; no clear D gene. The germline V and J ends were trimmed by 3 bases and 6 bases, with 14 bases remaining between them. This CDR3 spans 14 amino acids. CDR1 is PRHDT and CDR2 is FYEKMQ in the germline V gene (reference sequence). The CDR3 coding sequence is TGTGCCAGCAGCTTCTCGTCCCGGGTACCTGAAGCTTTCTTT. Its translation: CASSFSSRVPEAFF.

This sequence joins TRBV5-6 and TRBJ1-5; D is unclear. CDR1 SGHDT and CDR2 YYEEEE come from the germline V gene. The CDR3 extends over 14 amino acids. V lost 0 bases and J 3 bases, leaving 7 bases between the germline ends. CDR3 in DNA: TGTGCCAGCAGCTTGGCAGGCCCCAATCAGCCCCAGCATTTT. Translated: CASSLAGPNQPQHF.

V usage is TRBV27 and J usage is TRBJ1-3; TRBD1 might be the D (5 bases). Trimming pared 5 bases from V and 4 bases from J, leaving 12 bases between. Germline CDR1 is MNHEY and CDR2 is SMNVEV (reference sequence). The CDR3 is made up of 14 amino acids. DNA for the CDR3: TGTGCCAGCAGTGACAGTCCCAGGGGAAACACCATATATTTT. Amino acids: CASSDSPRGNTIYF.

The chain has TRBV5-1 and TRBJ1-3, with a weak D call TRBD1 (5 bases). The CDR3 length is 14 residues. CDR1 and CDR2 (germline): SGHRS, YFSETQ. V lost 4 bases and J lost 2, with 10 bases in between. The CDR3 coding sequence is TGCGCCAGCAGCCAGGGACTTGCTGGAAACACCATATATTTT. Translated, it gives CASSQGLAGNTIYF.

The J gene is TRBJ1-1, the V gene TRBV27; D is ambiguous. Trimming cost V 7 bases and J 0 bases, with 12 bases left between them. Germline V lookup: CDR1 MNHEY, CDR2 SMNVEV (reference sequence). The CDR3 covers 14 residues. The CDR3 sequence: CASIRPAMNTEAFF. The CDR3 DNA reads TGTGCCAGCATTCGCCCTGCGATGAACACTGAAGCTTTCTTT.

This chain links TRBV28 with TRBJ2-7, with D maybe TRBD2 (6 bases). Trimming removed 6 bases from V and 3 bases from J, with 24 bases in between. CDR3 length: 17 residues. Germline-derived CDR1 and CDR2 are MDHEN and SYDVKM. CDR3 nucleotide sequence: TGTGCCAGCAGGGACTACCCGAATCCTCGGGGGAACTACGAGCAGTACTTC. Translating it yields CASRDYPNPRGNYEQYF.

The CDR3 nucleotides are TGCGCCAGCAGATCCCGGACAGGGGGAGACTATGGCTACACCTTC. Protein: CASRSRTGGDYGYTF. The chain has TRBV5-1 and TRBJ1-2; 10 positions match TRBD1. The J segment lost 3 bases and the V segment lost 5 bases, leaving 7 bases of the junction unmatched. The CDR3 loop spans 15 amino acids. Germline V gene data show CDR1 as SGHRS and CDR2 as YFSETQ.

The rearrangement links TRBV27 to TRBJ1-5; no reliable D call. The CDR3 is 14 amino acids. Germline V gene sequence: CDR1 MNHEY, CDR2 SMNVEV (reference sequence). V was clipped by 5 bases and J by 4 bases, with 12 bases between them. The DNA of the CDR3 is TGTGCCAGCAGTGTTGGGAGGTATAATCAGCCCCAGCATTTT. Translated: CASSVGRYNQPQHF.

This chain joins TRBV19 and TRBJ1-2; D ambiguous. V was pared by 3 bases and J by 1 base, with 15 bases between. The CDR3 is made up of 16 amino acids. In germline, CDR1 is LNHDA, CDR2 SQIVND (reference sequence). The DNA of the CDR3 is TGTGCCAGTAGTATGGCGCCTGGGAGGTTTAACTATGGCTACACCTTC. It specifies CASSMAPGRFNYGYTF.

This sequence joins TRBV7-2 and TRBJ1-5; TRBD1 agrees at 7 bases. Germline CDR1 SGHTA, CDR2 FQGNSA. The CDR3 is made up of 15 amino acids. The J segment lost 0 bases and the V segment lost 5 bases, leaving 4 bases of the junction unmatched. CDR3 loop: CASSTGVYSNQPQHF. The CDR3 DNA follows: TGTGCCAGCAGCACAGGGGTCTATAGCAATCAGCCCCAGCATTTT.

This clone turned up a few times. The chain joins TRBV11-1 to TRBJ2-3, with 10 bases that match TRBD2. The ends lost 3 bases at V and 1 base at J; junction bases unmatched: 4. This CDR3 is built from 16 residues. The V gene's germline CDR1 is SGHAT and CDR2 FQDESV (reference sequence). The CDR3 protein is CASSLVTSGGTDTQYF. For the CDR3, the DNA is TGTGCCAGCAGCTTGGTCACTAGCGGGGGCACAGATACGCAGTATTTT.

The chain combines TRBV10-1 with TRBJ2-7; D gene unclear. Trimming cost V 0 bases and J 2 bases, with 11 bases left between them. The CDR3 extends over 15 amino acids. The germline gives CDR1 WNHNN, CDR2 SYGVQD (reference sequence). CDR3 bases: TGCGCCAGCAGTGAGTCGAGGCTCACAACCTACGAGCAGTACTTC. This encodes CASSESRLTTYEQYF.